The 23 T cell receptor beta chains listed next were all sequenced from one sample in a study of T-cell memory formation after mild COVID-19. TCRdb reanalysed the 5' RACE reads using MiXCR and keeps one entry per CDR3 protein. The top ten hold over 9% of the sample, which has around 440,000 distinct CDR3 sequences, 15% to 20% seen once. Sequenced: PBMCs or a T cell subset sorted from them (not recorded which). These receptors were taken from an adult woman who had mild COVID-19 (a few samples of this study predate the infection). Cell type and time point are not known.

As DNA, the CDR3 is TGTGCCAGCAGCACGGGACTAGCGGGGGGATGGGAGCAGTTCTTC. Protein product: CASSTGLAGGWEQFF. This chain joins TRBV7-2 and TRBJ2-1, with 15 bases aligning to TRBD2. There are 15 residues in the CDR3. V shed 5 bases, J shed 10 bases, and the junction held 6 bases outside the gene matches. From germline, CDR1 is SGHTA and CDR2 FQGNSA. Based on the CDR3 plus reference TRBV7-2 and TRBJ2-1, the full variable domain is GAGVSQSPSNKVTEKGKDVELRCDPISGHTALYWYRQSLGQGLEFLIYFQGNSAPDKSGLPSDRFSAERTGGSVSTLTIQRTQQEDSAVYLCASSTGLAGGWEQFFGPGTRLTVL.

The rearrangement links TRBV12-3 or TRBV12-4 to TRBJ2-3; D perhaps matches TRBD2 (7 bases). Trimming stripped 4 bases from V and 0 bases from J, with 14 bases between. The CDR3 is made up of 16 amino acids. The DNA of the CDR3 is TGTGCCAGCAGTTCGTGGGGAGGGGGAAGCACAGATACGCAGTATTTT. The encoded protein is CASSSWGGGSTDTQYF.

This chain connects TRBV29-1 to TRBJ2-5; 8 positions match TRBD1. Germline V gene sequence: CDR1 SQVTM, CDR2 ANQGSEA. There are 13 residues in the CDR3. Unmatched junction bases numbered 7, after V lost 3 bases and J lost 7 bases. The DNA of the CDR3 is TGCAGCGTTGATTCAGGGGGCGGGGTGACCCAGTACTTC. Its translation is CSVDSGGGVTQYF.

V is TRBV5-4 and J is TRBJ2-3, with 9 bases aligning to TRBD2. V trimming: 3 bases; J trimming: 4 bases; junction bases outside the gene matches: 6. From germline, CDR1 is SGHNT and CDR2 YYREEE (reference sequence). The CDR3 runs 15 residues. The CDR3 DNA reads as TGTGCCAGCAGCTCCCAGCGGGAGGCAGCAGATACGCAGTATTTT. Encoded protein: CASSSQREAADTQYF.

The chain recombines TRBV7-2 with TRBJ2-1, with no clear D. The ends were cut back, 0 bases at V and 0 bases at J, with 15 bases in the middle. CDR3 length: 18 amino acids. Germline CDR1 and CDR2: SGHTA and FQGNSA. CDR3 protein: CASSLAHSYLSSYNEQFF. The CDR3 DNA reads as TGTGCCAGCAGCTTAGCGCACTCCTATTTGAGCTCCTACAATGAGCAGTTCTTC. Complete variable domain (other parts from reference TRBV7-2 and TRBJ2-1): GAGVSQSPSNKVTEKGKDVELRCDPISGHTALYWYRQSLGQGLEFLIYFQGNSAPDKSGLPSDRFSAERTGGSVSTLTIQRTQQEDSAVYLCASSLAHSYLSSYNEQFFGPGTRLTVL.

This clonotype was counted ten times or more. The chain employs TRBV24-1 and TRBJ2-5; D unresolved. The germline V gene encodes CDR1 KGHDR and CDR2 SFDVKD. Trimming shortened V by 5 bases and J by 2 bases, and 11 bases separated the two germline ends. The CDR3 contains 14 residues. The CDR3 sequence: CATSGVVGQETQYF. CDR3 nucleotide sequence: TGTGCCACCAGTGGTGTCGTCGGGCAAGAGACCCAGTACTTC.

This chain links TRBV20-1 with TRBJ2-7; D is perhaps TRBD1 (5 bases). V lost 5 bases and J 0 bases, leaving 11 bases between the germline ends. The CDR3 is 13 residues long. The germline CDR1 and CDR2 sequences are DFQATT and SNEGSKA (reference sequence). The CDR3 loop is CSARDSTSYEQYF. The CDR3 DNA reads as TGCAGTGCTCGCGACAGTACCTCCTACGAGCAGTACTTC.

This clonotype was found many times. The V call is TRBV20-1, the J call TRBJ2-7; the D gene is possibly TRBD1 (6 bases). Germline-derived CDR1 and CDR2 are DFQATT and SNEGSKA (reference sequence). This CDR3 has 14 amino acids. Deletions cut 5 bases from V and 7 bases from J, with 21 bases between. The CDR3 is CSAGQPPQGREQYF. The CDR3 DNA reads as TGCAGTGCTGGACAGCCCCCACAGGGCCGGGAGCAGTACTTC.

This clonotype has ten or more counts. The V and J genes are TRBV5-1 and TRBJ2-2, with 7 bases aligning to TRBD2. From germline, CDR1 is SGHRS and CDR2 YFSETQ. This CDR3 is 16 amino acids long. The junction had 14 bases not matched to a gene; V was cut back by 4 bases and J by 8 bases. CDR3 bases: TGCGCCAGCAGCCCGAGAGGTGGGACTACCCGTGGGGAGCTGTTTTTT. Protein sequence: CASSPRGGTTRGELFF.

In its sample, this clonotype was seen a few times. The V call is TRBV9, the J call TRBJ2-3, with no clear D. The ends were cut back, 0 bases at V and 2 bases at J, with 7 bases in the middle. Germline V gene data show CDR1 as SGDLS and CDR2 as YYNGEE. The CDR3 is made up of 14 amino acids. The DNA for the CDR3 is TGTGCCAGCAGCGTAGCGGGTGTCACAGATACGCAGTATTTT. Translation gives CASSVAGVTDTQYF.

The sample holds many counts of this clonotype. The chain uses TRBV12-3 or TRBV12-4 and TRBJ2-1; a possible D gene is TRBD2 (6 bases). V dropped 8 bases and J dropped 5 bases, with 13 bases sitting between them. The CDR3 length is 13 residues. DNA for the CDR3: TGTGCCAGCTCGACTAGGAGGGACAATGAGCAGTTCTTC. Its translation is CASSTRRDNEQFF.

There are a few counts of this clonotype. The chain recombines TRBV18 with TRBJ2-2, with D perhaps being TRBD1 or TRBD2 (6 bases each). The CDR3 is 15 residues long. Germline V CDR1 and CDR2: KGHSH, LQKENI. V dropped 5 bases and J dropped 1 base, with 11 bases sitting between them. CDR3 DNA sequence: TGTGCCAGCTCATCGGGGGCCGGGAACACCGGGGAGCTGTTTTTT. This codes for CASSSGAGNTGELFF.

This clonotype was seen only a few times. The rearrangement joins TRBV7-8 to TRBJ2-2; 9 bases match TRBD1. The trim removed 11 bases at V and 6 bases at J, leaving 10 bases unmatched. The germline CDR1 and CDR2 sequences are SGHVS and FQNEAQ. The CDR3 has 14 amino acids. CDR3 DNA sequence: TGTGCCGGCCACACACAGGGGGCATCCGGGGAGCTGTTTTTT. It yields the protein CAGHTQGASGELFF. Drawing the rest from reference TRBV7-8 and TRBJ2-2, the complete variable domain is GAGVSQSPRYKVAKRGQDVALRCDPISGHVSLFWYQQALGQGPEFLTYFQNEAQLDKSGLPSDRFFAERPEGSVSTLKIQRTQQEDSAVYLCAGHTQGASGELFFGEGSRLTVL.

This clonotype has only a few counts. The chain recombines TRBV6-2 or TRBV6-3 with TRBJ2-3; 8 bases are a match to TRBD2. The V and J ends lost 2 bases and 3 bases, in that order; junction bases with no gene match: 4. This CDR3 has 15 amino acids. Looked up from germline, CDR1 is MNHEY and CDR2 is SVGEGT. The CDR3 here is CASSYREGQTDTQYF. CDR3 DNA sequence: TGTGCCAGCAGTTACCGGGAGGGGCAGACAGATACGCAGTATTTT.

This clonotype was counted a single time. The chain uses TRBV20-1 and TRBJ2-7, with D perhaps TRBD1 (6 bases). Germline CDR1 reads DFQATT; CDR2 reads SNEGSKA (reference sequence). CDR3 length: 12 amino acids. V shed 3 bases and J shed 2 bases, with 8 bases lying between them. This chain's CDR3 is CSARGAAYEQYF. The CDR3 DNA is TGCAGTGCTAGGGGGGCGGCCTACGAGCAGTACTTC.

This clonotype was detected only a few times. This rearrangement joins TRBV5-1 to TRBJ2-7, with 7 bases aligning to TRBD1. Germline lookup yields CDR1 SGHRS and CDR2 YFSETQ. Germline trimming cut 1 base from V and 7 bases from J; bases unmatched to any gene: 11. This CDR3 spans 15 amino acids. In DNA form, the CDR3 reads TGCGCCAGCAGCTTGACAGGGGCTAGCCTTGGGGAGCAGTACTTC. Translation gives CASSLTGASLGEQYF.

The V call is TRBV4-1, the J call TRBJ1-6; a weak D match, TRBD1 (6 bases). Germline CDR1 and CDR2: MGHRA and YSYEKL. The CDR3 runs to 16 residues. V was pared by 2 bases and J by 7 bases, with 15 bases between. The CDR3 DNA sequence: TGCGCCAGCAGCCAATCCCCGACAGGCCTAAATTCACCCCTCCACTTT. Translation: CASSQSPTGLNSPLHF.

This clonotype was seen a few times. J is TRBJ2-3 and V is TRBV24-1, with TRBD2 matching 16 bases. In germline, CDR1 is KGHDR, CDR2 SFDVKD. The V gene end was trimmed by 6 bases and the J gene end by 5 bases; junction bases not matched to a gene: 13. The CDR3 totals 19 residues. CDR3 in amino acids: CATSKGLAGGPIHRDTQYF. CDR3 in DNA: TGTGCCACCAGTAAGGGACTAGCGGGAGGGCCGATACATCGAGATACGCAGTATTTT.

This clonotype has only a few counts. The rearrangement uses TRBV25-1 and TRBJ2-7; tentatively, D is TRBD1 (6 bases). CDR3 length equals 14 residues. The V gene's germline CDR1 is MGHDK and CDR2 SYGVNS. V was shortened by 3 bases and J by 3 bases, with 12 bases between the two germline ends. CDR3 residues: CASSDPGESYEQYF. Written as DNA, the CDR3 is TGTGCCAGCAGTGATCCAGGGGAAAGCTACGAGCAGTACTTC.

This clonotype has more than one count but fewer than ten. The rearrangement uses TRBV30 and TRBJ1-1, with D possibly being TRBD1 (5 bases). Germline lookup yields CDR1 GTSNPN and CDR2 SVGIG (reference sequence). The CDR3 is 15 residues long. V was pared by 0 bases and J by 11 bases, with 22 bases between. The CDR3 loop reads CAWSVLPGTWTEAFF. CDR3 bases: TGTGCCTGGAGTGTACTACCCGGGACCTGGACCGAGGCTTTCTTT.

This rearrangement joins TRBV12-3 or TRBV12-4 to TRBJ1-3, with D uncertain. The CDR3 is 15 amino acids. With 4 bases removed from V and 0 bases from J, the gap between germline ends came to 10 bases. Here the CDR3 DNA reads TGTGCCAGCAGTTATCGACCTAACTCTGGAAACACCATATATTTT. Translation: CASSYRPNSGNTIYF.

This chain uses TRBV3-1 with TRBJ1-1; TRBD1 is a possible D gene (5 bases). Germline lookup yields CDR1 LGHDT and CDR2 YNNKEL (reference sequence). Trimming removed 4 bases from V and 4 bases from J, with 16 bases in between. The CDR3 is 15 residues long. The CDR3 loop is CASSPRGKGSTEAFF. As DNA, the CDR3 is TGTGCCAGCAGCCCCCGGGGGAAGGGAAGCACTGAAGCTTTCTTT.

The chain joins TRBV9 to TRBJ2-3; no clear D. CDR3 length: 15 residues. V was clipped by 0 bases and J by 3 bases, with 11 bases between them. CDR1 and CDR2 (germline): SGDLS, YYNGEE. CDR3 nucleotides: TGTGCCAGCAGCGTAGCCCCTTTGGCTACAGATACGCAGTATTTT. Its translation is CASSVAPLATDTQYF.